These 18 T cell receptor beta chains were sequenced from one sample in a study of CD8+ T cells in alopecia areata. Treatment reported: oral pan-JAK inhibitor, 5-10 mg twice daily. Sequencing used cDNA as its template, made by extracting RNA and reverse transcribing it. Sequencing was performed with immunoSEQ multiplex PCR; in TCRdb, only in-frame clones are kept and a portion is missing. Of about 220,000 clones in the sample, about 58% were seen once. The specimen was CD4+ T cells sorted from blood, collected at week 4, from a patient treated with tofacitinib. Receptor source: a human donor with alopecia areata.

Notes on this clone: At one end, the junction sequence differs from germline, possibly due to a read error. The rearrangement uses TRBV29-1 and TRBJ1-1; TRBD1 aligns across 9 bases. This CDR3 has 11 residues. The germline V gene encodes CDR1 SQVTM and CDR2 ANQGSEA. CDR3 DNA: TGCAGCGTGGGACAGGGTTCTGAGGCTTTCTTT. Its protein product is CSVGQGSEAFF.

This CDR3 reads CAISELGTGDEQYF. Written as DNA, the CDR3 is TGTGCCATCAGTGAGTTAGGGACAGGGGACGAGCAGTACTTC. V and J are TRBV10-3 and TRBJ2-7; 10 nucleotides line up with TRBD1. J gave up 5 bases and V 1 base, and 2 bases lay outside the gene matches. This CDR3 is 14 amino acids long. CDR1 ENHRY and CDR2 SYGVKD come from the germline V gene.

This clone appeared a single time. The chain combines TRBV30 with TRBJ1-3; 7 nucleotides agree with TRBD1. The CDR3 extends over 15 amino acids. V dropped 0 bases and J dropped 2; count of bases not matched to a gene: 4. The germline V gene has CDR1 GTSNPN and CDR2 SVGIG (reference sequence). The CDR3 bases are TGTGCCTGGAGTGTGAACAGGGGTGCTGGAAACACCATATATTTT. Protein product: CAWSVNRGAGNTIYF. The full variable domain, completed using reference TRBV30 and TRBJ1-3, is SQTIHQWPATLVQPVGSPLSLECTVEGTSNPNLYWYRQAAGRGLQLLFYSVGIGQISSEVPQNLSASRPQDRQFILSSKKLLLSDSGFYLCAWSVNRGAGNTIYFGEGSWLTVV.

The chain links TRBV30 to TRBJ1-2; tentative D call: TRBD1 (5 bases). Germline CDR1 reads GTSNPN; CDR2 reads SVGIG (reference sequence). V was pared by 4 bases and J by 3 bases, with 9 bases between. There are 12 residues in the CDR3. The CDR3 nucleotides are TGTGCCTGGAATCAAGGGGACTATGGCTACACCTTC. Translated: CAWNQGDYGYTF.

In its sample, this clone was seen a few times. The chain recombines TRBV4-3 with TRBJ1-5, with 7 bases aligning to TRBD1. V gave up 1 base and J gave up 5 bases; unmatched junction bases: 5. CDR3 size: 15 residues. Germline V gene lookup returns CDR1 LGHNA and CDR2 YSLEER. The CDR3 spells CASSQAPGGDQPQHF. The CDR3 DNA sequence: TGCGCCAGCAGCCAAGCGCCAGGGGGGGATCAGCCCCAGCATTTT.

This rearrangement joins TRBV10-3 to TRBJ2-5; D unresolved. This CDR3 contains 13 residues. V was trimmed by 2 bases and J by 4 bases, leaving 8 bases between them. Germline V gene data show CDR1 as ENHRY and CDR2 as SYGVKD. The CDR3 loop reads CAISEEAAETQYF. The CDR3 nucleotides read TGTGCCATCAGTGAGGAGGCAGCAGAGACCCAGTACTTC.

The gene calls are TRBV29-1 and TRBJ2-2; TRBD1 agrees at 9 bases. Germline CDR1 SQVTM, CDR2 ANQGSEA. The CDR3 extends over 14 amino acids. Trimming at V came to 3 bases and at J to 3 bases, leaving 2 bases not matched to a gene. Here the CDR3 DNA reads TGCAGCGTTGAGGGACAGGGCTACACCGGGGAGCTGTTTTTT. It encodes CSVEGQGYTGELFF.

The V gene is TRBV10-3, the J gene TRBJ2-1; D remains unclear. Trimming stripped 5 bases from V and 0 bases from J, with 17 bases between. The CDR3 length is 17 residues. CDR1 ENHRY and CDR2 SYGVKD come from the germline V gene. CDR3 sequence: CAISFSGPQGSYNEQFF. DNA of the CDR3: TGTGCCATCAGTTTCTCCGGGCCTCAAGGCTCCTACAATGAGCAGTTCTTC.

The chain joins TRBV7-6 to TRBJ1-5; D gene uncertain. From germline, CDR1 is SGHVS and CDR2 FNYEAQ. The CDR3 contains 19 residues. V was pared by 5 bases and J by 0 bases, with 23 bases between. CDR3 DNA sequence: TGTGCCAGCAGCCCACTCGCTTCCCGCGGGGTTTATAGCAATCAGCCCCAGCATTTT. This sequence encodes CASSPLASRGVYSNQPQHF. The entire variable domain, with the rest obtained from reference TRBV7-6 and TRBJ1-5, is as follows: GAGVSQSPRYKVTKRGQDVALRCDPISGHVSLYWYRQALGQGPEFLTYFNYEAQQDKSGLPNDRFSAERPEGSISTLTIQRTEQRDSAMYRCASSPLASRGVYSNQPQHFGDGTRLSIL.

The J gene is TRBJ2-7, the V gene TRBV5-1, with 7 nucleotides matching TRBD1. There are 14 residues in the CDR3. Germline CDR1 SGHRS, CDR2 YFSETQ. Trimming cost V 4 bases and J 0 bases; bases outside gene matches: 4. The CDR3 loop reads CASSRDRSSYEQYF. The CDR3 DNA reads TGCGCCAGCAGCCGGGACAGAAGCTCCTACGAGCAGTACTTC.

The J gene is TRBJ1-1, the V gene TRBV15; D gene uncertain. Germline CDR1 LNHNV, CDR2 YYDKDF (reference sequence). Deletions cut 0 bases from V and 1 base from J, with 9 bases between. The CDR3 is made up of 15 amino acids. The CDR3 DNA reads TGTGCCACCAGCAGAGACCCCCGGGGGAACACTGAAGCTTTCTTT. It is translated as CATSRDPRGNTEAFF.

Details on this clone: The sample carries other DNA sequences with the same CDR3. This rearrangement joins TRBV29-1 to TRBJ1-1, with D perhaps matching TRBD1 (5 bases). Germline V CDR1 and CDR2: SQVTM, ANQGSEA. Trimming left V 4 bases short and J 2 bases short, with 11 bases between. The CDR3 is made up of 13 amino acids. The CDR3 loop reads CSVGGRSNTEAFF. For the CDR3, the DNA is TGCAGCGTTGGGGGACGGTCCAACACTGAAGCTTTCTTT.

The chain joins TRBV10-3 to TRBJ2-6; a weak D match, TRBD1 (5 bases). Germline assignment: CDR1 ENHRY and CDR2 SYGVKD. V dropped 2 bases and J dropped 2 bases, with 7 bases sitting between them. This CDR3 is 15 amino acids long. Written as DNA, the CDR3 is TGTGCCATCAGTGAGCAGGGTACTGGGGCCAACGTCCTGACTTTC. It codes for CAISEQGTGANVLTF.

This clone was detected only a few times. The chain carries TRBV27 and TRBJ1-1; a weak D match, TRBD1 (6 bases). Germline-derived CDR1 and CDR2 are MNHEY and SMNVEV (reference sequence). Trimming took 6 bases from V and 5 from J, leaving 10 bases between them. This CDR3 is 12 amino acids long. CDR3 DNA sequence: TGTGCCAGCAGGACAGGAGAGACTGAAGCTTTCTTT. Its protein is CASRTGETEAFF.

This clone has only a few counts. V and J are TRBV9 and TRBJ2-7; 7 nucleotides align to TRBD2. CDR1 SGDLS and CDR2 YYNGEE come from the germline V gene. The CDR3 runs to 15 residues. V was pared by 4 bases and J by 0 bases, with 7 bases of the junction left unmatched. DNA of the CDR3: TGTGCCAGCAGCTATCGGGGAGGGAACTCCTACGAGCAGTACTTC. Protein product: CASSYRGGNSYEQYF.

This clone was counted ten times or more. The chain carries TRBV5-6 and TRBJ2-3; the D gene is possibly TRBD1 (6 bases). This CDR3 region has 13 residues. Trimming stripped 1 base from V and 3 bases from J, with 6 bases between. The germline gives CDR1 SGHDT, CDR2 YYEEEE. CDR3 loop: CASSLTGTDTQYF. The CDR3 DNA sequence: TGTGCCAGCAGCTTGACAGGGACAGATACGCAGTATTTT.

This clone was recorded a few times. The chain recombines TRBV5-4 with TRBJ2-3; 12 nucleotides line up with TRBD2. Trimming took 4 bases from V and 1 from J; bases not matched to a gene: 4. The germline V gene has CDR1 SGHNT and CDR2 YYREEE (reference sequence). The CDR3 runs 16 residues. The CDR3 DNA sequence: TGTGCCAGCAGCAGACGACTAGCGGGGGGCACAGATACGCAGTATTTT. It encodes CASSRRLAGGTDTQYF.

This clone was counted between two and nine times. The DNA for the CDR3 is TGTGCCAGCAGCTTACGGACAGGATACATCTACGAGCAGTACTTC. This encodes CASSLRTGYIYEQYF. This chain connects TRBV7-6 to TRBJ2-7, with 7 bases lining up with TRBD1. The CDR3 consists of 15 residues. Germline V gives CDR1 SGHVS, CDR2 FNYEAQ. The V gene end was trimmed by 2 bases and the J gene end by 3 bases; junction bases not matched to a gene: 7.